This TCR beta chain is drawn from a study of T cell responses to AZD1222 COVID-19 vaccine (dated by TCRdb to the early 2020s). Notes on the research overall: AZD1222 recipients whose second dose came at about 4 weeks and those whose second dose came at about 12 weeks were combined into one group, since spike-specific TCR depth and breadth did not differ between the two schedules. TCR sequencing covered roughly 230 trial participants: 200 to 220 given two doses of AZD1222 and 26 given two doses of MenACWY control vaccine. Trial participants were enrolled into age subgroups of 18-55, 56-69 and 70-plus years, which contained approximately 150, 28 and 58 TCR-sequenced participants, respectively. The paper as a whole reports these results and caveats: Participants were mostly white British and included more females than males, and it was suggested by the authors that clonal diversity may have been underestimated. Epitopes outside the regions mutated in the B.1.351 and B.1.1.7 variants were reportedly recognized by nearly half of the unique spike-specific TCRs. Because no day 14 peak-response samples were available, the repertoires could be characterized only after the peak T cell response. CD4 TCRs associated with the vaccine covered the entire spike protein, and the dominant responses were in regions 160-218 and 743-854. Only five or six AZD1222 recipients were SARS-CoV-2 seropositive at baseline, limiting conclusions about previously exposed vaccinees. In the small 56-69-year group, the increase in depth fell short of significance, most likely because of low power. A significant rise in spike-specific TCR breadth and depth was observed after two AZD1222 doses relative to day 0 and relative to MenACWY recipients.

The CDR3 regions of human TCRbeta chains were subjected to immunosequencing. Processing in the source paper ran as follows. TCRs in the repertoires were compared against a reference library of SARS-CoV-2-specific TCRs that had been generated with the MIRA antigen-specificity platform. Breadth was defined as the fraction of unique TCRs that were SARS-CoV-2-associated. Depth was defined as the fraction of total T cells that were SARS-CoV-2-associated. Using the MIRA data, each spike-specific TCR was assigned both to the spike region to which the TCR was reactive and to a CD4 or CD8 class. Log10-transformed breadth and depth values were compared by one-way ANOVA with Sidak's multiple comparisons tests. Imported from immuneACCESS, the table was reduced by TCRdb to in-frame sequences with V and J called. These copies leave out some clones; in studies compared against another copy, an unresolved V gene accounts for under half, and the cause of the remainder is not known. D and trimming come from the DNA, and the V and J calls and clone size come from that table. The sample contains some 150,000 clones, around 92% of them found a single time. The top ten clones comprise about 1.9% of the sample.

With respect to this clone: Its binding antigen is unknown. Nothing much larger sits one base from this clone, and base qualities are not available.

Reading from cysteine to phenylalanine, the CDR3 counts 15 amino acids. Only the CDR3 portion is preserved as DNA: 45 bases, with reading frame beginning at the first base. The germline V gene gives CDR1 as SGHTA and CDR2 as FQGTGA. V and J are trimmed by 3 bases and 0 bases, and the gene matches miss 5 bases of the junction. According to the study, the label for this sample's time point signals: baseline before first vaccination. The vaccinee samples were drawn from two UK trials, COV001 and COV002, one of which was a single-blind randomized controlled phase 2/3 trial testing AZD1222 (ChAdOx1 nCoV-19) in healthy adults. Trial participant PBMC samples were collected at day 0 and day 28 after the second dose for TCRbeta chain sequencing.

This specimen was peripheral blood, taken on day 0 of AZD1222 vaccination. This chain joins TRBV7-3 to TRBJ2-7; TRBD1 aligns with 7 central bases. The TCR comes from an adult in good health. The CDR3 reads as follows: CASSLQGDSSYEQYF. In nucleotides, the sequence is TGTGCCAGCAGCTTGCAGGGGGACAGCTCCTACGAGCAGTACTTC.